Below are 26 T cell receptor beta chains sequenced from a single sample in a study of T cell repertoires in cytomegalovirus infection. MiXCR was run by TCRdb on the reads, yielding one entry per CDR3 protein. The sample holds some 180,000 distinct CDR3 sequences, about a sixth seen once. The sample consisted of CD8+ T cells from PBMCs. The source of these receptors is a human donor in good health (CMV status not recorded). Some clones in this sample may be carry-over from other donors' samples.

The chain recombines TRBV10-3 with TRBJ2-7; D unresolved. The CDR3 loop spans 17 amino acids. Germline V lookup: CDR1 ENHRY, CDR2 SYGVKD. V dropped 0 bases and J dropped 0 bases, with 15 bases sitting between them. The CDR3 DNA sequence: TGTGCCATCAGTGAGTCGTTAGAACGCCTGAGCTCCTACGAGCAGTACTTC. Protein sequence: CAISESLERLSSYEQYF.

CDR3 DNA sequence: TGTGCCAGCAGTTTGGGACAGGGGTTTGGCTACACCTTC. Amino acids: CASSLGQGFGYTF. The chain recombines TRBV12-3 or TRBV12-4 with TRBJ1-2; the match to TRBD1 covers 10 bases. V shed 3 bases and J 7 bases; nucleotides not matched to a gene: 2. The CDR3 has 13 residues.

J is TRBJ1-2 and V is TRBV4-1; D call uncertain. V shed 0 bases and J shed 8 bases, with 16 bases lying between them. This CDR3 contains 15 residues. Germline V gene sequence: CDR1 MGHRA, CDR2 YSYEKL. The DNA of the CDR3 is TGCGCCAGCAGCCAAGATTGGGTCGGCGGTGACGGCTACACCTTC. This gives the protein CASSQDWVGGDGYTF.

The chain links TRBV14 to TRBJ1-1; D ambiguous. The V gene's germline CDR1 is SGHDN and CDR2 FVKESK. Trimming took 3 bases from V and 4 from J, leaving 9 bases between them. CDR3 length: 13 residues. CDR3: CASSHGKGTEAFF. For the CDR3, the DNA is TGTGCCAGCAGCCACGGTAAGGGCACTGAAGCTTTCTTT.

This clonotype has only a few counts. CDR3 loop: CASSHISLAKNIQYF. The CDR3 bases are TGTGCCAGCAGTCATATAAGTCTAGCCAAAAACATTCAGTACTTC. The genes are TRBV28 and TRBJ2-4; D gene uncertain. Germline V gives CDR1 MDHEN, CDR2 SYDVKM. This CDR3 has 15 amino acids. Trimming shortened V by 5 bases and J by 0 bases, and 11 bases separated the two germline ends. Complete variable domain (other parts from reference TRBV28 and TRBJ2-4): DVKVTQSSRYLVKRTGEKVFLECVQDMDHENMFWYRQDPGLGLRLIYFSYDVKMKEKGDIPEGYSVSREKKERFSLILESASTNQTSMYLCASSHISLAKNIQYFGAGTRLSVL.

The V gene is TRBV12-3 or TRBV12-4, the J gene TRBJ2-1; 10 nucleotides match TRBD2. The trim removed 5 bases at V and 10 bases at J, leaving 14 bases unmatched. The CDR3 extends over 16 amino acids. The CDR3 coding sequence is TGTGCCAGCAGTATCATAGCGGGGGGCTCATCCTTAGAGCAGTTCTTC. It is translated as CASSIIAGGSSLEQFF.

The chain links TRBV12-3 or TRBV12-4 to TRBJ1-2; possibly TRBD1 for D (6 bases). The V end was cut by 3 bases, the J end by 7 bases, with 18 bases between. The CDR3 has 15 residues. CDR3 nucleotides: TGTGCCAGCAGTTTTGAGGGGGGTATTAACGGTGGCTACACCTTC. Translated: CASSFEGGINGGYTF.

CDR3 DNA sequence: TGTGCCACATCATTACAGTCCCCCCACTTT. Protein: CATSLQSPHF. This rearrangement joins TRBV27 to TRBJ1-6; no clear D gene. Per the germline V gene, CDR1 is MNHEY and CDR2 is SMNVEV (reference sequence). V lost 10 bases, J lost 18 bases, and 16 bases lay in between. The CDR3 sequence is 10 residues long.

This chain links TRBV2 with TRBJ2-1; 9 bases are a match to TRBD2. The junction had 12 bases not matched to a gene; V was cut back by 4 bases and J by 8 bases. In germline, CDR1 is SNHLY, CDR2 FYNNEI. This CDR3 has 16 amino acids. CDR3 protein: CASSVRGGGALDEQFF. CDR3 DNA: TGTGCCAGCAGTGTAAGGGGCGGGGGGGCTCTCGATGAGCAGTTCTTC. The whole variable domain, remainder taken from reference TRBV2 and TRBJ2-1, is EPEVTQTPSHQVTQMGQEVILRCVPISNHLYFYWYRQILGQKVEFLVSFYNNEISEKSEIFDDQFSVERPDGSNFTLKIRSTKLEDSAMYFCASSVRGGGALDEQFFGPGTRLTVL.

This clonotype has a handful of counts. The gene calls are TRBV7-9 and TRBJ1-2, with D unresolved. Trimming shortened V by 2 bases and J by 4 bases, and 11 bases separated the two germline ends. The CDR3 is made up of 14 amino acids. Germline V gene sequence: CDR1 SEHNR, CDR2 FQNEAQ (reference sequence). CDR3 region: CASSLPGSLYGYTF. CDR3 DNA: TGTGCCAGCAGCTTACCGGGCTCCCTCTATGGCTACACCTTC.

This clonotype was picked up a small number of times. The chain carries TRBV28 and TRBJ1-2, with TRBD1 identical over 7 bases. Trimming cost V 6 bases and J 5 bases; bases outside gene matches: 12. This CDR3 contains 15 residues. Germline CDR1 MDHEN, CDR2 SYDVKM. CDR3 nucleotide sequence: TGTGCCAGCAGCCCTTCCGGGACAGAGATATATGGCTACACCTTC. Translated, it gives CASSPSGTEIYGYTF.

This clonotype was observed a handful of times. The chain carries TRBV7-3 and TRBJ1-6; a possible D gene is TRBD1 (5 bases). Trimming removed 6 bases at V and 0 bases at J, with 21 bases between. The CDR3 spans 19 residues. Germline V CDR1 and CDR2: SGHTA, FQGTGA. The CDR3 spells CASRKIPGPASSYNSPLHF. DNA for the CDR3: TGTGCCAGCAGAAAGATCCCGGGACCGGCGAGCTCCTATAATTCACCCCTCCACTTT.

This clonotype has at least ten counts. The chain uses TRBV30 and TRBJ1-5, with unresolved D. V lost 0 bases and J 5 bases, leaving 11 bases between the germline ends. Germline CDR1 and CDR2: GTSNPN and SVGIG (reference sequence). The CDR3 has 14 residues. CDR3 nucleotides: TGTGCCTGGAGTGTTTGGGGAAGTCATCAGCCCCAGCATTTT. It specifies CAWSVWGSHQPQHF.

This clonotype was observed a handful of times. This is likely a read error, given that the CDR3 carries no conserved phenylalanine or tryptophan at its end. The chain is built from TRBV4-3 and TRBJ1-4; 8 bases map to TRBD1. CDR3 size: 15 residues. V was clipped by 3 bases and J by 3 bases; unmatched bases: 3. In germline, CDR1 is LGHNA, CDR2 YSLEER. CDR3 amino acids: CASSHDRGSNEKLFS. The CDR3 DNA reads as TGCGCCAGCAGCCACGACAGGGGTTCTAATGAAAAACTGTTTTCT.

This clonotype was detected many times. This chain uses TRBV7-8 with TRBJ1-5; 12 bases fit TRBD1. Germline V gene sequence: CDR1 SGHVS, CDR2 FQNEAQ. Trimming took 5 bases from V and 6 from J; bases not matched to a gene: 8. CDR3 length equals 16 residues. The CDR3 reads CASSAPGTGGSQPQHF. DNA of the CDR3: TGTGCCAGCAGCGCCCCCGGGACAGGGGGCAGTCAGCCCCAGCATTTT.

The rearrangement links TRBV12-3 or TRBV12-4 to TRBJ2-7; D call uncertain. This CDR3 is built from 14 residues. V dropped 4 bases and J dropped 4 bases, with 14 bases sitting between them. The CDR3 DNA is TGTGCCAGCAGTTCAAATGGGGTCTGGTACGAGCAGTACTTC. Protein: CASSSNGVWYEQYF.

CDR3 sequence reads: CASSFPPMDSPLHF. In DNA form, the CDR3 reads TGTGCCAGCAGCTTCCCGCCGATGGATTCACCCCTCCACTTT. This chain connects TRBV7-6 to TRBJ1-6; D gene ambiguous. Per the germline V gene, CDR1 is SGHVS and CDR2 is FNYEAQ. The CDR3 spans 14 residues. Deletions cut 3 bases from V and 8 bases from J, with 11 bases between.

This clonotype was seen ten or more times. The rearrangement uses TRBV7-2 and TRBJ1-2, with 11 nucleotides matching TRBD1. J gave up 7 bases and V 3 bases, and 13 bases lay outside the gene matches. Per the germline V gene, CDR1 is SGHTA and CDR2 is FQGNSA. CDR3 length: 17 residues. The CDR3 region has the DNA TGTGCCAGCAGCTTCGGACAGGGGGCGGTTCGTGACTTTGGCTACACCTTC. It yields the protein CASSFGQGAVRDFGYTF.

The rearrangement uses TRBV5-1 and TRBJ2-2; the match to TRBD1 covers 7 bases. Trimming removed 3 bases from V and 2 bases from J; junction bases left unmatched: 7. The CDR3 runs to 16 residues. The germline gives CDR1 SGHRS, CDR2 YFSETQ. CDR3 in amino acids: CASSSTGAINTGELFF. For the CDR3, the DNA is TGCGCCAGCAGCTCAACAGGGGCCATAAACACCGGGGAGCTGTTTTTT.

A few counts support this clonotype. The chain uses TRBV28 and TRBJ1-5, with D possibly being TRBD1 (5 bases). Germline lookup yields CDR1 MDHEN and CDR2 SYDVKM. V dropped 2 bases and J dropped 0 bases, with 17 bases sitting between them. The CDR3 loop spans 18 amino acids. CDR3 loop: CASSLIRDPGNSNQPQHF. The CDR3 nucleotides read TGTGCCAGCAGTTTAATCCGGGACCCAGGGAATAGCAATCAGCCCCAGCATTTT.

The V call is TRBV6-8, the J call TRBJ2-1; TRBD1 agrees at 8 bases. V lost 6 bases, J lost 12 bases, and 4 bases stayed unmatched. Germline values: CDR1 MNHGY, CDR2 SAAAGT. The length of the CDR3 is 11 residues. CDR3 bases: TGTGCCAGCAGCCGGGACAGGTTGCAGTTCTTC. As protein: CASSRDRLQFF.

Comments on this clonotype: A much more abundant neighbour one base away suggests this may be a read error. Given the absence of the conserved phenylalanine or tryptophan at the CDR3 end, a read error is likely. The chain joins TRBV7-2 to TRBJ2-5, with D unclear. The germline V gene has CDR1 SGHTA and CDR2 FQGNSA. V gave up 5 bases and J gave up 8 bases, with 12 bases separating them. The CDR3 length is 12 residues. The CDR3 sequence: CASSPEAVTQYL. Here the CDR3 DNA reads TGTGCCAGCAGCCCAGAAGCAGTAACCCAGTACTTA.

This chain uses TRBV28 with TRBJ1-1; no clear D gene. In germline, CDR1 is MDHEN, CDR2 SYDVKM. Trimming pared 2 bases from V and 3 bases from J, leaving 7 bases between. The CDR3 contains 13 residues. CDR3 amino acids: CASSLGLYTEAFF. CDR3 nucleotides: TGTGCCAGCAGTTTAGGACTTTACACTGAAGCTTTCTTT. The full variable domain, its missing parts supplied by reference TRBV28 and TRBJ1-1, is DVKVTQSSRYLVKRTGEKVFLECVQDMDHENMFWYRQDPGLGLRLIYFSYDVKMKEKGDIPEGYSVSREKKERFSLILESASTNQTSMYLCASSLGLYTEAFFGQGTRLTVV.

The gene calls are TRBV19 and TRBJ1-5; TRBD1 matches at 7 bases. Germline-derived CDR1 and CDR2 are LNHDA and SQIVND (reference sequence). V shed 5 bases, J shed 3 bases, and the junction held 7 bases outside the gene matches. The CDR3 has 15 residues. CDR3 sequence: CASSDPDRLNQPQHF. For the CDR3, the DNA is TGTGCCAGTAGTGATCCGGACAGGCTCAATCAGCCCCAGCATTTT.

In its sample, this clonotype was seen a few times. The V gene is TRBV7-2, the J gene TRBJ1-6; D possibly corresponds to TRBD1 (5 bases). V gave up 1 base and J gave up 7 bases, with 20 bases separating them. The CDR3 runs 18 residues. CDR1 and CDR2 (germline): SGHTA, FQGNSA. CDR3 bases: TGTGCCAGCAGCTTAGACCAGGGAAACGCCCTCCCGAATTCACCCCTCCACTTT. This encodes CASSLDQGNALPNSPLHF.

This chain uses TRBV29-1 with TRBJ1-2; D not resolved. Deletions cut 1 base from V and 3 bases from J, with 6 bases between. The germline V gene encodes CDR1 SQVTM and CDR2 ANQGSEA. This CDR3 contains 12 residues. The CDR3 region is CSVEGVYYGYTF. The CDR3 bases are TGCAGCGTTGAAGGAGTATACTATGGCTACACCTTC.